One and the same sample provided the 32 T cell receptor beta chains below, sequenced in a study. One entry per CDR3 protein, called by TCRdb with MiXCR from the RT-PCR reads. The table shows hundreds of thousands of distinct CDR3 sequences, with 13% to 15% occurring only once. Sequenced material: memory CD4+ T cells from blood. The receptors derive from a female donor in good health, serving as a healthy control.

V usage is TRBV2 and J usage is TRBJ2-2, with D uncertain. The germline V and J ends were trimmed by 0 bases and 0 bases, with 5 bases remaining between them. The germline CDR1 and CDR2 sequences are SNHLY and FYNNEI. The CDR3 sequence is 15 residues long. CDR3 DNA sequence: TGTGCCAGCAGTGAAGCGAAACCGAACACCGGGGAGCTGTTTTTT. Its translation: CASSEAKPNTGELFF.

In its sample, this clonotype was seen many times. J is TRBJ1-2 and V is TRBV10-3, with D hard to call. Germline loops: CDR1 ENHRY, CDR2 SYGVKD. CDR3 length: 14 amino acids. V lost 0 bases to trimming and J lost 3 bases, with 8 bases between them. CDR3 DNA: TGTGCCATCAGTGAGTCGAAGAGAGACTATGGCTACACCTTC. Protein: CAISESKRDYGYTF.

This clonotype was counted ten times or more. The chain uses TRBV28 and TRBJ2-7; possible D gene TRBD2, 5 bases. The CDR3 is made up of 12 amino acids. Germline CDR1 MDHEN, CDR2 SYDVKM. Deletions cut 10 bases from V and 3 bases from J, with 13 bases between. Written as DNA, the CDR3 is TGTGCCACTTACCGCGCGGGCTACGAGCAGTACTTC. Translating it yields CATYRAGYEQYF.

This clonotype has only a few counts. DNA of the CDR3: TGTGCCAGCAGCAATATAGCGGGGGGATACAATGAGCAGTTCTTC. It yields the protein CASSNIAGGYNEQFF. The V and J genes are TRBV7-9 and TRBJ2-1, with 10 bases aligning to TRBD2. The germline gives CDR1 SEHNR, CDR2 FQNEAQ (reference sequence). The CDR3 totals 15 residues. V trimming: 5 bases; J trimming: 4 bases; junction bases outside the gene matches: 5.

This clonotype was recorded at least ten times. V usage is TRBV11-2 and J usage is TRBJ1-2; D unclear. V was clipped by 1 base and J by 0 bases, with 6 bases between them. The CDR3 loop spans 14 amino acids. Germline CDR1 reads SGHAT; CDR2 reads FQNNGV. For the CDR3, the DNA is TGTGCCAGCAGCTTAGGCAGGACTAACTATGGCTACACCTTC. It codes for CASSLGRTNYGYTF.

The rearrangement joins TRBV20-1 to TRBJ2-1; D unclear. This CDR3 has 11 residues. In germline, CDR1 is DFQATT, CDR2 SNEGSKA (reference sequence). The V end was cut by 1 base, the J end by 7 bases, with 5 bases between. The CDR3 nucleotides read TGCAGTGCTAGAGTAACGAATGAGCAGTTCTTC. Translated, it gives CSARVTNEQFF.

This chain uses TRBV4-3 with TRBJ1-2; D is perhaps TRBD1 (5 bases). Germline V lookup: CDR1 LGHNA, CDR2 YSLEER. This CDR3 region has 15 residues. The V end lost 0 bases, the J end lost 3 bases, and 11 bases lay between the germline ends. The CDR3 DNA is TGCGCCAGCAGCCAAGATCACGGGGACTACTATGGCTACACCTTC. The encoded protein is CASSQDHGDYYGYTF.

This clonotype was seen repeatedly, ten times or more. V usage is TRBV4-2 and J usage is TRBJ2-5, with 9 bases identical to TRBD2. The CDR3 sequence is 17 residues long. Per the germline V gene, CDR1 is LGHNA and CDR2 is YNFKEQ. Germline trimming cut 2 bases from V and 5 bases from J; bases unmatched to any gene: 12. CDR3 protein: CASSQLSPSGARETQYF. DNA of the CDR3: TGTGCCAGCAGCCAACTCTCCCCTAGCGGGGCCCGGGAGACCCAGTACTTC.

V usage is TRBV6-1 and J usage is TRBJ1-1; 8 bases match TRBD1. The CDR3 extends over 18 amino acids. Per the germline V gene, CDR1 is MNHNS and CDR2 is SASEGT. Trimming cost V 5 bases and J 0 bases; bases outside gene matches: 14. CDR3 amino acids: CASSKAGQAMGLNTEAFF. The CDR3 DNA sequence: TGTGCCAGCAGTAAGGCGGGACAGGCGATGGGTTTGAACACTGAAGCTTTCTTT.

This clonotype was observed a handful of times. The rearrangement links TRBV5-5 to TRBJ1-1; D is undetermined. This CDR3 has 17 amino acids. The germline gives CDR1 SGHKS, CDR2 YYEKEE (reference sequence). V lost 1 base and J lost 1, with 17 bases in between. CDR3: CASSLHQQHSANTEAFF. CDR3 nucleotide sequence: TGTGCCAGCAGCTTGCACCAACAGCACTCGGCGAACACTGAAGCTTTCTTT.

On this clonotype itself: A single base separates this from a much larger clone, so it may be a read error. The J gene is TRBJ2-3, the V gene TRBV7-9; D is tentatively TRBD1 or TRBD2 (5 bases each). CDR1 is SEHNR, CDR2 FQNEAQ, per germline (reference sequence). The CDR3 consists of 15 residues. V lost 4 bases, J lost 6 bases, and 17 bases lay in between. The CDR3 coding sequence is TGTGCCAGCAGCTGGTGGCAGGGAGCGATGGATACGCAGTATTTT. It is translated as CASSWWQGAMDTQYF.

The rearrangement uses TRBV6-2 or TRBV6-3 and TRBJ2-1, with 12 bases lining up with TRBD1. Germline lookup yields CDR1 MNHEY and CDR2 SVGEGT. With V trimmed by 5 bases and J by 6 bases, 23 bases remained unmatched. The CDR3 totals 21 residues. The CDR3 nucleotides read TGTGCCAGCAGTGGGGACAGGGGGCAGCGTCGGAGAGCGATAAGGAGCAATGAGCAGTTCTTC. It yields the protein CASSGDRGQRRRAIRSNEQFF.

This sequence joins TRBV20-1 and TRBJ2-7, with TRBD1 identical over 8 bases. The junction had 11 bases not matched to a gene; V was cut back by 5 bases and J by 5 bases. The CDR3 extends over 14 amino acids. The germline V gene encodes CDR1 DFQATT and CDR2 SNEGSKA (reference sequence). For the CDR3, the DNA is TGCAGTGCTGTAGACAGGGGACCGGGTGACGAGCAGTACTTC. Protein: CSAVDRGPGDEQYF.

In its sample, this clonotype was seen a few times. The J gene is TRBJ2-2, the V gene TRBV6-4; unclear D gene. Trimming removed 0 bases from V and 1 base from J, with 12 bases in between. Germline CDR1 is MRHNA and CDR2 is SNTAGT. The CDR3 has 17 amino acids. CDR3 DNA: TGTGCCAGCAGTGACTCGATAGCCGCCCTGAACACCGGGGAGCTGTTTTTT. This encodes CASSDSIAALNTGELFF.

The gene calls are TRBV7-2 and TRBJ1-4; D is unresolved. V lost 1 base to trimming and J lost 8 bases, with 14 bases between them. The CDR3 spans 15 residues. Germline lookup yields CDR1 SGHTA and CDR2 FQGNSA. In DNA form, the CDR3 reads TGTGCCAGCAGCTTAGGGCCCAACCGAGGGGAAAAACTGTTTTTT. Residues: CASSLGPNRGEKLFF.

This clonotype was counted ten times or more. This rearrangement joins TRBV20-1 to TRBJ2-3; D tentatively reads TRBD1 or TRBD2 (5 bases each). This CDR3 comprises 18 residues. CDR1 is DFQATT, CDR2 SNEGSKA, per germline (reference sequence). V was cut by 0 bases and J by 4 bases, with 23 bases left in between. CDR3 loop: CSARDIYRDGLTSDTQYF. The CDR3 coding sequence is TGCAGTGCTAGAGACATCTATCGGGACGGCCTTACTTCAGATACGCAGTATTTT.

This clonotype was seen many times. The chain recombines TRBV28 with TRBJ2-7, with D possibly being TRBD1 (5 bases). Trimming took 10 bases from V and 1 from J, leaving 11 bases between them. Germline values: CDR1 MDHEN, CDR2 SYDVKM. The CDR3 has 12 amino acids. The CDR3 bases are TGTGCCACCATGACAGTTTCCTACGAGCAGTACTTC. Its translation: CATMTVSYEQYF.

In this sample, this clonotype turned up a few times. The V gene is TRBV5-1, the J gene TRBJ2-2, with a tentative D call TRBD2 (5 bases). V lost 4 bases, J lost 4 bases, and 17 bases lay in between. From germline, CDR1 is SGHRS and CDR2 YFSETQ. CDR3 size: 16 residues. CDR3 nucleotides: TGCGCCAGCAGCCCAGCAGACCCCGCGGGCACCGGGGAGCTGTTTTTT. This sequence encodes CASSPADPAGTGELFF.

The chain employs TRBV20-1 and TRBJ1-6, with D possibly being TRBD1 (5 bases). The CDR3 spans 13 residues. With 5 bases removed from V and 6 bases from J, the gap between germline ends came to 11 bases. Germline assignment: CDR1 DFQATT and CDR2 SNEGSKA (reference sequence). CDR3: CSAYPGPNSPLHF. CDR3 coding DNA: TGCAGTGCTTATCCGGGGCCTAATTCACCCCTCCACTTT.

This clonotype was observed at least ten times. The chain recombines TRBV20-1 with TRBJ2-7, with 8 bases that match TRBD2. Germline V gives CDR1 DFQATT, CDR2 SNEGSKA (reference sequence). The CDR3 loop spans 13 amino acids. The CDR3 nucleotides are TGCGGACCACGCGGGGGGCCGGGGAGTGAGCAGTACTTC. This gives the protein CGPRGGPGSEQYF.

This clonotype was seen a handful of times. The rearrangement uses TRBV5-1 and TRBJ2-1; D call uncertain. This CDR3 region has 14 residues. Trimming shortened V by 0 bases and J by 2 bases, and 6 bases separated the two germline ends. The V gene's germline CDR1 is SGHRS and CDR2 YFSETQ. The CDR3 region is CASSLVATYNEQFF. CDR3 DNA sequence: TGCGCCAGCAGCTTGGTGGCCACCTACAATGAGCAGTTCTTC.

The chain combines TRBV9 with TRBJ2-1, with D perhaps TRBD1 (6 bases). CDR3 size: 15 residues. Per the germline V gene, CDR1 is SGDLS and CDR2 is YYNGEE. V was pared by 2 bases and J by 0 bases, with 9 bases between. The CDR3 protein is CASSVGQSSYNEQFF. The CDR3 region has the DNA TGTGCCAGCAGCGTCGGACAGAGCTCCTACAATGAGCAGTTCTTC.

This clonotype came up a few times. The genes are TRBV30 and TRBJ1-1, with 9 bases lining up with TRBD1. Germline CDR1 reads GTSNPN; CDR2 reads SVGIG (reference sequence). CDR3 length: 16 amino acids. V shed 1 base, J shed 1 base, and the junction held 7 bases outside the gene matches. Written as DNA, the CDR3 is TGTGCCTGGAGTGCTAACAGGGGGCTGGGGAACACTGAAGCTTTCTTT. As protein: CAWSANRGLGNTEAFF.

V is TRBV7-8 and J is TRBJ2-1; possibly TRBD1 for D (5 bases). The V end was cut by 5 bases, the J end by 5 bases, with 19 bases between. The CDR3 loop spans 16 amino acids. Germline V lookup: CDR1 SGHVS, CDR2 FQNEAQ. In DNA, the CDR3 is TGTGCCAGCAGCGTTCAGGGTGCCGTGGGGAACAATGAGCAGTTCTTC. It specifies CASSVQGAVGNNEQFF.

The chain combines TRBV5-5 with TRBJ2-1; D ambiguous. Germline values: CDR1 SGHKS, CDR2 YYEKEE (reference sequence). Trimming took off 4 bases at V and 11 bases at J, with 13 bases between the two ends. CDR3 length: 12 residues. The CDR3 DNA follows: TGTGCCAGCAGCCATCCCGGCCCGAAGCAGTTCTTC. Its protein is CASSHPGPKQFF.

Only a few counts were recorded for this clonotype. V gene TRBV7-2 combines with J gene TRBJ1-2; D not resolved. The CDR3 totals 13 residues. Germline CDR1 and CDR2: SGHTA and FQGNSA. V gave up 5 bases and J gave up 5 bases, with 12 bases separating them. Written as DNA, the CDR3 is TGTGCCAGCAGCCCGGGGTCGGTATATGGCTACACCTTC. Amino acid sequence: CASSPGSVYGYTF. The full variable domain, its missing parts supplied by reference TRBV7-2 and TRBJ1-2, is GAGVSQSPSNKVTEKGKDVELRCDPISGHTALYWYRQSLGQGLEFLIYFQGNSAPDKSGLPSDRFSAERTGGSVSTLTIQRTQQEDSAVYLCASSPGSVYGYTFGSGTRLTVV.

This clonotype was detected only a few times. One junction end disagrees with the germline gene, perhaps due to a read error. The J gene is TRBJ1-1, the V gene TRBV7-3; D is perhaps TRBD1 (6 bases). The length of the CDR3 is 12 residues. Per germline, CDR1 SGHTA and CDR2 FQGTGA. The CDR3, as DNA: TGTGCCAGCAGCCGAGATCGGACAGAACTACTCTTT. It translates to CASSRDRTELLF.

The chain has TRBV12-3 or TRBV12-4 and TRBJ2-1; D is uncertain. V shed 10 bases and J shed 6 bases, with 16 bases lying between them. This CDR3 spans 13 amino acids. The CDR3 DNA sequence: TGTGCCACCACTAATAGTATCCCCAATGAGCAGTTCTTC. It translates to CATTNSIPNEQFF.

This clonotype was detected a few times. This chain connects TRBV19 to TRBJ2-1, with TRBD2 matching over 8 bases. Germline V gene data show CDR1 as LNHDA and CDR2 as SQIVND (reference sequence). J was trimmed by 0 bases and V by 8 bases; bases with no gene match: 6. This CDR3 comprises 15 residues. CDR3 in DNA: TGTGCCAGTGTTGGCCTAGCGGGCTCCTACAATGAGCAGTTCTTC. The encoded protein is CASVGLAGSYNEQFF.

This clonotype came up a few times. The rearrangement joins TRBV5-5 to TRBJ2-3; D not resolved. From germline, CDR1 is SGHKS and CDR2 YYEKEE (reference sequence). Trimming cost V 4 bases and J 2 bases, with 8 bases left between them. The CDR3 has 13 amino acids. The CDR3 DNA reads as TGTGCCAGCAGCATCCCTCCCACAGATACGCAGTATTTT. The encoded protein is CASSIPPTDTQYF.

This clonotype was recorded at least ten times. The genes are TRBV7-2 and TRBJ2-7, with 10 bases that match TRBD2. The V gene end was trimmed by 2 bases and the J gene end by 2 bases; junction bases not matched to a gene: 3. The CDR3 is 15 residues long. CDR1 and CDR2 (germline): SGHTA, FQGNSA. CDR3 DNA sequence: TGTGCCAGCAGCTTATCAGCGGGGGGGACCTACGAGCAGTACTTC. The encoded protein is CASSLSAGGTYEQYF.

The chain has TRBV10-3 and TRBJ1-5; the match to TRBD1 covers 10 bases. CDR1 and CDR2 (germline): ENHRY, SYGVKD. J gave up 5 bases and V 11 bases, and 12 bases lay outside the gene matches. The CDR3 totals 15 residues. The chain's CDR3 is CAARPGDRGDQPQHF. The CDR3 region has the DNA TGTGCCGCCCGACCCGGGGACAGGGGAGATCAGCCCCAGCATTTT.